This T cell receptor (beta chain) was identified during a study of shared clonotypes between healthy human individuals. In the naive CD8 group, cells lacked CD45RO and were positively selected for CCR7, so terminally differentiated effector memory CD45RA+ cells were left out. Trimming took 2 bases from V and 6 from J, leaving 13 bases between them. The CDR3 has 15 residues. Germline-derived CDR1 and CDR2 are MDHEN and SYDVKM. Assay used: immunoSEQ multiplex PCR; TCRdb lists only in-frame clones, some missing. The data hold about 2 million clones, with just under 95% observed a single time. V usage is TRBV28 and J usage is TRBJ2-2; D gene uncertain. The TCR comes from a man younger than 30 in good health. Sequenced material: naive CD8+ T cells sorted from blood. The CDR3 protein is CASSLARLGPGELFF. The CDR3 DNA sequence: TGTGCCAGCAGTTTAGCACGGCTCGGACCCGGGGAGCTGTTTTTT.